Listed here are 8 T cell receptor beta chains from one sample, sequenced in a study of cytomegalovirus exposure and HLA in healthy donors. PCR was performed using 60 Vbeta and 13 Jbeta primers. The table came from immunoSEQ multiplex PCR; TCRdb's copy has only in-frame clones and leaves some out. The repertoire holds about 140,000 clones, with more than 9.5% as singletons. Sequencing input: PBMCs. The receptors derive from a man aged 50-60 years in good health and CMV-seronegative.

The rearrangement joins TRBV5-6 to TRBJ1-1; D is unresolved. There are 13 residues in the CDR3. Germline V gives CDR1 SGHDT, CDR2 YYEEEE. Trimming left V 6 bases short and J 3 bases short, with 12 bases between. The CDR3 spells CASNPGVHTEAFF. CDR3 DNA sequence: TGTGCCAGCAACCCCGGGGTTCACACTGAAGCTTTCTTT.

The rearrangement joins TRBV11-2 to TRBJ2-1, with a weak D call TRBD1 (5 bases). The CDR3 runs 15 residues. Trimming took 5 bases from V and 5 from J, leaving 16 bases between them. Germline V gene sequence: CDR1 SGHAT, CDR2 FQNNGV. The CDR3 here is CASSLSRAMHNEQFF. The DNA for the CDR3 is TGTGCCAGCAGCCTCAGCAGGGCAATGCACAATGAGCAGTTCTTC. The variable domain in full, with the rest retrieved from reference TRBV11-2 and TRBJ2-1, is EAGVAQSPRYKIIEKRQSVAFWCNPISGHATLYWYQQILGQGPKLLIQFQNNGVVDDSQLPKDRFSAERLKGVDSTLKIQPAKLEDSAVYLCASSLSRAMHNEQFFGPGTRLTVL.

The sample holds a few counts of this clone. The chain uses TRBV11-1 and TRBJ1-4; D ambiguous. Germline V gives CDR1 SGHAT, CDR2 FQDESV (reference sequence). The CDR3 sequence is 14 residues long. Trimming left V 3 bases short and J 0 bases short, with 5 bases between. As DNA, the CDR3 is TGTGCCAGCAGCTTCACAGCAACTAATGAAAAACTGTTTTTT. As protein: CASSFTATNEKLFF.

The V gene is TRBV9, the J gene TRBJ2-7; 9 bases match TRBD2. V trimming: 4 bases; J trimming: 5 bases; junction bases outside the gene matches: 10. Germline lookup yields CDR1 SGDLS and CDR2 YYNGEE. This CDR3 is built from 15 residues. CDR3 in amino acids: CASSLWAGGLDEQYF. CDR3 sequence (DNA): TGTGCCAGCAGCCTTTGGGCGGGGGGGCTCGACGAGCAGTACTTC.

CDR3 residues: CASSHGQGVYGYTF. The CDR3 DNA follows: TGTGCCAGCAGTCATGGTCAGGGGGTCTATGGCTACACCTTC. The V call is TRBV27, the J call TRBJ1-2; 7 bases map to TRBD1. J gave up 4 bases and V 5 bases, and 7 bases lay outside the gene matches. The germline V gene encodes CDR1 MNHEY and CDR2 SMNVEV (reference sequence). The CDR3 covers 14 residues.

V usage is TRBV29-1 and J usage is TRBJ2-3; no clear D gene. CDR3 length equals 14 residues. Germline V gene lookup returns CDR1 SQVTM and CDR2 ANQGSEA. Between the trimmed V and J ends, which lost 1 base and 1 base, there was a span of 9 bases. The CDR3 here is CSVEATLGTDTQYF. The DNA of the CDR3 is TGCAGCGTTGAAGCTACCCTCGGCACAGATACGCAGTATTTT.

The chain combines TRBV5-1 with TRBJ2-5; maybe TRBD2 (7 bases). Trimming shortened V by 2 bases and J by 4 bases, and 12 bases separated the two germline ends. The CDR3 has 14 residues. Per the germline V gene, CDR1 is SGHRS and CDR2 is YFSETQ. The CDR3, as DNA: TGCGCCAGCAGCTTTGCAGGGGAGGGAGAGACCCAGTACTTC. Its protein product is CASSFAGEGETQYF.

The chain recombines TRBV19 with TRBJ1-5; D possibly corresponds to TRBD1 (6 bases). The CDR3 is made up of 13 amino acids. Germline CDR1 is LNHDA and CDR2 is SQIVND (reference sequence). The V end was cut by 1 base, the J end by 7 bases, with 8 bases between. The CDR3 nucleotides are TGTGCCAGTAGTATAGGCAGGGGACAGCCCCAGCATTTT. This codes for CASSIGRGQPQHF.